This T cell receptor (beta chain) stems from a study of shared clonotypes between healthy human individuals (dated by TCRdb to the early 2020s). In terms of the full investigation: A couple of women and a few men aged 18 to 49 years were included in the cohort. For each donor, CD4 naive and CD4 memory were each run on three plates, CD8 naive on two plates, and CD8 memory on one plate. To estimate repertoire size and how much clonotype sharing occurs between individuals, the study deeply sequenced the blood TCR repertoires of five healthy adults. To increase sequencing depth and limit assay-specific biases, TCR repertoire library preparation and sequencing were carried out by different laboratories using diverse techniques. Leukapheresis yielded between about 0.85 and 9 billion PBMCs per donor.

The donors were healthy, HIV-negative adults who had no recently reported acute infections or vaccinations. Only Caucasian adults living in Nashville, Tennessee, USA were represented among the donors. Magnetic negative selection was used to enrich CD4+ T cells, after which naive cells were positively selected on CD45RA and the negative fraction became the memory subset. Blood was obtained by leukapheresis, after which PBMCs were separated by Ficoll-Histopaque density gradient centrifugation and cryopreserved in liquid nitrogen vapor phase. Analytical flow cytometry was used to check the purity and quantity of each magnetically sorted T cell population. Genomic DNA was isolated from each sorted fraction and quantified by UV absorbance on a Nanodrop 2000c. In regard to this clone: Its target antigen remains unknown. Base qualities are not at hand, and no much larger clone is one base apart.

Using the deep immunoSEQ assay, TCR CDR3 regions were amplified from genomic DNA by multiplex PCR. Genomic DNA extracted from each cell subset was distributed evenly over all wells of several immunoSEQ 96-well plates, and each plate served as one replicate. For sorted subsets, about 0.2 ug genomic DNA, equal to 30,000 or so T cell genomes, was loaded into each replicate PCR. Purified libraries were quantified with a Qubit 3.0 fluorometer, sized on a Bioanalyzer 2100, and re-quantified with the KAPA Library Quantification kit. Every immunoSEQ 96-well plate was sequenced on a dedicated single-read 150-cycle Illumina NextSeq 550 flow cell. In the paper's pipeline: The immunoSEQ output contained only junctional sequences without quality scores, so filtering could not match that applied to full-length reads. Sequences were annotated with PyIR, a Python wrapper for IgBLAST v1.9, and V/J genes and CDR3 were assigned using IMGT germline references. Reads were removed for weak V/J assignments (E-value above 1e-6), missing CDR3, stop codons, out-of-frame junctions, or ambiguous translated residues. V3J clonotypes were defined as sequences sharing an identical inferred V gene, J gene, and CDR3 amino acid sequence. The percentage overlap between two repertoires was calculated by dividing the number of shared unique clonotypes by the size of the smaller repertoire. Three approaches were used to assess repertoire richness: RTK rarefaction, the Chao1 estimator, and Recon v2.1 estimates of unobserved clonotypes. Generation probabilities were computed with OLGA for all TCRbeta clonotypes obtained by the gDNA method from four donors. Held by TCRdb, this immuneACCESS table contains in-frame sequences only and omits some clones. Under half of the omission traces to an unresolved V gene where checked; the cause of the rest is unknown. V, J and clone size were drawn from that table, and D and trimming were deduced from the DNA. For this sample there are 2 million to 2.5 million clones; about 92% appear just once. The ten largest make up under 0.45% of the sample.

Findings and caveats that apply to the study as a whole: Based on pairwise subsampling, the degree of clonotype sharing among donors was expected to be affected by sequencing depth. The genetic and exposure-history diversity represented was limited by the small number of donors. Estimated clonotype richness was generally larger for naive than for memory subsets. Sampling was restricted to blood, and TCR repertoires in tissues likely differ from the TCR repertoires found in blood. Incomplete sequencing was indicated by rarefaction of sorted-subset datasets, despite the large sequencing depth. About 5% of naive CD4, 3% to 4% of naive CD8, approximately 2% of memory CD4, and 0.35% to 0.5% of memory CD8 clonotypes were shared across four donors. Compared with non-shared clonotypes, clonotypes shared by all four sorted-subset donors had higher generation probabilities.

The junction shows trimming of 4 bases on V and 5 bases on J, plus 11 bases between the germline ends. Inclusive of the bounding cysteine and phenylalanine, the CDR3 is 14 residues long. The CDR3 DNA has 42 bases and is translated from base 1. The germline V gene sets CDR1 to MNHNS and CDR2 to SASEGT. Sample: naive CD4+ T cells from PBMCs. Explained via the paper, the cell subset or site label denotes: CD45RA+ positively selected. This sequence originates from a man between 18 and 35 years old in good health. Some clones in this sample may be carry-over from other donors' samples. The rearrangement combines TRBV6-1 with TRBJ1-4; the D gene is unclear. The CDR3 region: CASSVAAPNEKLFF. The bases read TGTGCCAGCAGTGTGGCAGCACCCAATGAAAAACTGTTTTTT.